This is a list of T cell receptor beta chains from one sample in a study of blood T cells in healthy people across ages. MiXCR was run by TCRdb on the 5' RACE reads, yielding one entry per CDR3 protein. The sample has 1.5 million to 2 million distinct CDR3 sequences, 34% seen once. The source material was blood. These receptors were taken from a young woman in good health. Each CDR3 is given with its conserved first and last residue. The D gene is left open where the match is weak. Clone size is shown for a subset of rows, as once, few, many or a class of expanded clone.

clone_size: few
v_call: TRBV4-1
d_call: TRBD2
j_call: TRBJ2-3
cdr3_aa: CASSQDEAGAMFADTQYF
cdr3_nt: TGCGCCAGCAGCCAAGATGAGGCGGGAGCCATGTTCGCAGATACGCAGTATTTT

clone_size: .
v_call: TRBV12-3/TRBV12-4
d_call: .
j_call: TRBJ1-4
cdr3_aa: CASSLLDNEKLFF
cdr3_nt: TGTGCCAGCAGTTTATTGGATAATGAAAAACTGTTTTTT

clone_size: many
v_call: TRBV18
d_call: .
j_call: TRBJ2-3
cdr3_aa: CASSLAVGGGTDTQYF
cdr3_nt: TGTGCCAGCTCATTGGCCGTCGGGGGCGGCACAGATACGCAGTATTTT

clone_size: few
v_call: TRBV7-3
d_call: .
j_call: TRBJ2-1
cdr3_aa: CASSLGTPVDEQFF
cdr3_nt: TGTGCCAGCAGCCTCGGGACTCCCGTAGATGAGCAGTTCTTC

clone_size: few
v_call: TRBV20-1
d_call: TRBD2
j_call: TRBJ2-7
cdr3_aa: CSQTSGRKGEQYF
cdr3_nt: TGCAGTCAGACTAGCGGGAGGAAGGGGGAGCAGTACTTC

clone_size: few
v_call: TRBV11-2
d_call: TRBD1
j_call: TRBJ2-3
cdr3_aa: CASSLSPLGQGAHTDTQYF
cdr3_nt: TGTGCCAGCAGCTTAAGCCCCCTGGGACAGGGGGCCCACACAGATACGCAGTATTTT

clone_size: .
v_call: TRBV6-1
d_call: .
j_call: TRBJ2-3
cdr3_aa: CASSEGTTADTQYF
cdr3_nt: TGTGCCAGCAGTGAAGGCACTACCGCAGATACGCAGTATTTT

clone_size: few
v_call: TRBV3-1
d_call: .
j_call: TRBJ1-5
cdr3_aa: CASSQEPVTSNQPQHF
cdr3_nt: TGTGCCAGCAGCCAAGAACCAGTAACTAGCAATCAGCCCCAGCATTTT

clone_size: .
v_call: TRBV30
d_call: TRBD1
j_call: TRBJ2-7
cdr3_aa: CAWSVLNRGLSEQYF
cdr3_nt: TGTGCCTGGAGTGTACTTAACAGGGGTTTAAGCGAGCAGTACTTC

clone_size: few
v_call: TRBV14
d_call: .
j_call: TRBJ2-1
cdr3_aa: CASSPGLAQPDEQFF
cdr3_nt: TGTGCCAGCAGCCCGGGCCTAGCTCAACCCGATGAGCAGTTCTTC

clone_size: few
v_call: TRBV20-1
d_call: TRBD1
j_call: TRBJ1-1
cdr3_aa: CSARPGTVTEAFF
cdr3_nt: TGCAGTGCTAGACCAGGGACAGTCACTGAAGCTTTCTTT

clone_size: few
v_call: TRBV10-3
d_call: .
j_call: TRBJ2-4
cdr3_aa: CAISRSGGIDDPGNIQYF
cdr3_nt: TGTGCCATCAGTCGGAGCGGCGGGATCGACGACCCGGGAAACATTCAGTACTTC

clone_size: .
v_call: TRBV13
d_call: .
j_call: TRBJ1-1
cdr3_aa: CASSSRGQNTEAFF
cdr3_nt: TGTGCCAGCAGCTCCCGGGGACAGAACACTGAAGCTTTCTTT

clone_size: .
v_call: TRBV4-2
d_call: TRBD2
j_call: TRBJ2-1
cdr3_aa: CASSRETSGGPNEQFF
cdr3_nt: TGTGCCAGCAGCCGCGAAACTAGCGGGGGGCCCAATGAGCAGTTCTTC

clone_size: .
v_call: TRBV13
d_call: .
j_call: TRBJ2-7
cdr3_aa: CASSPGFSDYEQYF
cdr3_nt: TGTGCCAGCAGCCCGGGCTTTAGCGATTACGAGCAGTACTTC

clone_size: few
v_call: TRBV5-1
d_call: .
j_call: TRBJ2-5
cdr3_aa: CASSLEAPTQETQYF
cdr3_nt: TGCGCCAGCAGCTTGGAGGCACCTACCCAAGAGACCCAGTACTTC

clone_size: few
v_call: TRBV11-2
d_call: .
j_call: TRBJ2-1
cdr3_aa: CASSLDPGRGNEQFF
cdr3_nt: TGTGCCAGCAGCTTAGATCCCGGGCGGGGCAATGAGCAGTTCTTC

clone_size: many
v_call: TRBV10-3
d_call: TRBD1
j_call: TRBJ1-4
cdr3_aa: CAISGGGNDEKLFF
cdr3_nt: TGTGCCATCAGTGGAGGGGGCAACGATGAAAAACTGTTTTTT

clone_size: .
v_call: TRBV20-1
d_call: .
j_call: TRBJ2-7
cdr3_aa: CSAREQGNEQYF
cdr3_nt: TGCAGTGCTAGAGAGCAGGGCAACGAGCAGTACTTC

clone_size: few
v_call: TRBV20-1
d_call: TRBD2
j_call: TRBJ2-3
cdr3_aa: CSAPPTSGRGGDTQYF
cdr3_nt: TGCAGTGCCCCACCGACTAGCGGGAGAGGGGGAGATACGCAGTATTTT

clone_size: few
v_call: TRBV13
d_call: TRBD1
j_call: TRBJ1-1
cdr3_aa: CASSLAGTGSEAFF
cdr3_nt: TGTGCCAGCAGCTTGGCCGGGACAGGGTCTGAAGCTTTCTTT

clone_size: .
v_call: TRBV6-6
d_call: .
j_call: TRBJ1-1
cdr3_aa: CASEDRLNTEAFF
cdr3_nt: TGTGCCAGCGAGGATAGATTGAACACTGAAGCTTTCTTT

clone_size: few
v_call: TRBV20-1
d_call: .
j_call: TRBJ2-3
cdr3_aa: CSASLAGHQTTDTQYF
cdr3_nt: TGCAGTGCTAGTTTGGCGGGACACCAAACTACGGATACGCAGTATTTT

clone_size: .
v_call: TRBV5-1
d_call: TRBD2
j_call: TRBJ2-2
cdr3_aa: CAGSGGTSARELFF
cdr3_nt: TGCGCCGGCAGCGGGGGGACTAGCGCGAGGGAGCTGTTTTTT

clone_size: .
v_call: TRBV29-1
d_call: TRBD2
j_call: TRBJ2-3
cdr3_aa: CSVEGLAGASTDTQYF
cdr3_nt: TGCAGCGTTGAGGGACTAGCGGGGGCTAGCACAGATACGCAGTATTTT

clone_size: few
v_call: TRBV7-2
d_call: .
j_call: TRBJ1-2
cdr3_aa: CASSLARKYYGYTF
cdr3_nt: TGTGCCAGCAGCTTGGCCCGAAAGTACTATGGCTACACCTTC

clone_size: .
v_call: TRBV15
d_call: TRBD1
j_call: TRBJ1-3
cdr3_aa: CATSRGGGDSGNTIYF
cdr3_nt: TGTGCCACCAGCAGAGGAGGGGGCGACTCTGGAAACACCATATATTTT

clone_size: many
v_call: TRBV18
d_call: .
j_call: TRBJ2-7
cdr3_aa: CASSPPIGYEQYF
cdr3_nt: TGTGCCAGCTCACCACCGATCGGATACGAGCAGTACTTC

clone_size: few
v_call: TRBV3-1
d_call: .
j_call: TRBJ1-1
cdr3_aa: CASSQDGGGYTEAFF
cdr3_nt: TGTGCCAGCAGCCAAGATGGGGGGGGGTATACTGAAGCTTTCTTT

clone_size: few
v_call: TRBV18
d_call: TRBD1
j_call: TRBJ2-7
cdr3_aa: CASSPGTGRASEQYF
cdr3_nt: TGTGCCAGCTCACCAGGGACAGGGAGGGCCTCCGAGCAGTACTTC

clone_size: few
v_call: TRBV20-1
d_call: .
j_call: TRBJ2-7
cdr3_aa: CSARDWVLDLVGEQYF
cdr3_nt: TGCAGTGCTAGAGATTGGGTGTTGGACCTTGTCGGCGAGCAGTACTTC

clone_size: .
v_call: TRBV14
d_call: .
j_call: TRBJ2-5
cdr3_aa: CASSPRLGEETQYF
cdr3_nt: TGTGCCAGCAGCCCTAGGCTGGGTGAGGAGACCCAGTACTTC

clone_size: few
v_call: TRBV7-8
d_call: TRBD2
j_call: TRBJ2-3
cdr3_aa: CASSSGTSWRDTQYF
cdr3_nt: TGTGCCAGCAGCTCAGGGACTAGTTGGAGAGATACGCAGTATTTT

clone_size: .
v_call: TRBV18
d_call: TRBD1
j_call: TRBJ1-2
cdr3_aa: CASSREPGGKGHGYTF
cdr3_nt: TGTGCCAGCTCACGCGAACCAGGGGGTAAGGGCCATGGCTACACCTTC

clone_size: few
v_call: TRBV6-1
d_call: TRBD1
j_call: TRBJ2-6
cdr3_aa: CASSAGDRVSGANVLTF
cdr3_nt: TGTGCCAGCAGTGCCGGGGACAGGGTCTCTGGGGCCAACGTCCTGACTTTC

clone_size: .
v_call: TRBV29-1
d_call: TRBD1
j_call: TRBJ2-7
cdr3_aa: CSVHTGTGENEQYF
cdr3_nt: TGCAGCGTCCACACCGGGACAGGGGAAAACGAGCAGTACTTC

clone_size: few
v_call: TRBV28
d_call: TRBD1
j_call: TRBJ1-1
cdr3_aa: CASSLGRTGFNTEAFF
cdr3_nt: TGTGCCAGCAGTCTGGGGCGGACAGGATTTAACACTGAAGCTTTCTTT